This TCR beta chain appears in the sequencing data of a study of early T cells in non-severe SARS-CoV-2 infection. Study summary: Sequenced bulk RNA came from whole blood that was unsorted, and chains were unpaired.

The CDR3 runs to 15 residues. From germline, CDR1 is KGHSH and CDR2 LQKENI. V lost 4 bases and J lost 2, with 14 bases in between. Note on this clonotype: Its antigen is not known.

Notes on the study in general: Clonotype matching in VDJdb favored anti-spike CD8 responses and did not capture private and CD4 specificities.

Researchers attached unique molecular identifiers to individual cDNA molecules. TCRdb recomputed calls from the 5' RACE reads with MiXCR, one row per CDR3 protein. Counted here are some 33,000 distinct CDR3 sequences, under 7% occurring once; the ten biggest clones make up around 23%. This receptor was obtained from an adult who was a healthcare worker with PCR-confirmed SARS-CoV-2 infection or an uninfected control (not recorded which). What was sequenced was whole blood. The chain carries TRBV18 and TRBJ2-5, with D maybe TRBD2 (6 bases). The CDR3 nucleotides are TGTGCCAGCTCACGTAATAGCGGCCATCAAGAGACCCAGTACTTC. It translates to CASSRNSGHQETQYF.